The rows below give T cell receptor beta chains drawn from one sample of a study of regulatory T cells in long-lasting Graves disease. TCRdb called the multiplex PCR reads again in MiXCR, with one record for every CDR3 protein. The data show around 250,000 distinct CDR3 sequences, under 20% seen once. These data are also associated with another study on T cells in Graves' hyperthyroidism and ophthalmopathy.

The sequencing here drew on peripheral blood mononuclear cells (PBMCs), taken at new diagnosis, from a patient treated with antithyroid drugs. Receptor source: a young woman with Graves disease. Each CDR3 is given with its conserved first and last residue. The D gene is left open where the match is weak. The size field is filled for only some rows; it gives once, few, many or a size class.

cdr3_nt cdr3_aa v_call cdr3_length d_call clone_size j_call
TGCAGTGCTAGAGATTTGGCGGGGACCTACGAGCAGTACTTC CSARDLAGTYEQYF TRBV20-1 14 - many TRBJ2-7
TGTGCCAGCAGTGGCCTGGGGAATGAGCAGTTCTTC CASSGLGNEQFF TRBV12-3/TRBV12-4 12 - many TRBJ2-1
TGTGCCAGCAGCTGGGGACAAGAGACCCAGTACTTC CASSWGQETQYF TRBV7-2 12 - many TRBJ2-5
TGTGCCAGCAGTGTTGGGCAACTTGGGCCCCAGCATTTT CASSVGQLGPQHF TRBV2 13 - many TRBJ1-5
TGTGCCAGCAGGAATCCGGGGGGACGGGAGCAGTTCTTC CASRNPGGREQFF TRBV6-1 13 TRBD2 few TRBJ2-1
TGCGCCAGCAGCCCAGGGACGACACCTAATGAAAAACTGTTTTTT CASSPGTTPNEKLFF TRBV5-1 15 - many TRBJ1-4
TGTGCCAGCAGCAAGCCTAGCGGGAGGGTCTACGAGCAGTACTTC CASSKPSGRVYEQYF TRBV13 15 TRBD2 - TRBJ2-7
TGTGCCAGCAGTTTACGGGGGGCAGTTCATATTAACTATGGCTACACCTTC CASSLRGAVHINYGYTF TRBV12-3/TRBV12-4 17 - - TRBJ1-2
TGTGCCAGCAGCCCTGCGAGGGTAGCGGGGGACACAGATACGCAGTATTTT CASSPARVAGDTDTQYF TRBV5-1 17 TRBD2 many TRBJ2-3
TGTGCCATCAGGGCCCCTGACAGGGGCTATGGCTACACCTTC CAIRAPDRGYGYTF TRBV10-3 14 TRBD1 many TRBJ1-2
TGTGCCAGCAGCTTAACGTCAGGGGTTGACTACGGGGAGCAGTACTTC CASSLTSGVDYGEQYF TRBV7-9 16 - many TRBJ2-7
TGCGCCAGCAGCTTGAACCATTGGACGCGATCCTACGAGCAGTACTTC CASSLNHWTRSYEQYF TRBV5-1 16 - many TRBJ2-7
TGTGCCAGCAGCTTGGACAGGCGGACTGGCTACACCTTC CASSLDRRTGYTF TRBV7-9 13 TRBD1 many TRBJ1-2
TGTGCCAGCAGTGATTTCCGGGGTGTCAAAAACATTCAGTACTTC CASSDFRGVKNIQYF TRBV6-1 15 - few TRBJ2-4
TGTGCCAGCAGCTTAAACCGTGACTCCTCCTACGAGCAGTACTTC CASSLNRDSSYEQYF TRBV11-2 15 - - TRBJ2-7
TGTGCCATCAGTTGGGCGAGCGGGGCCTCGTCTGGGGCCAACGTCCTGACTTTC CAISWASGASSGANVLTF TRBV10-3 18 TRBD2 few TRBJ2-6
TGTGCCAGCAGCTTGGAGCTAAACTATGGCTACACCTTC CASSLELNYGYTF TRBV5-1 13 - many TRBJ1-2
TGTGCCAGCAGTGAAAGCGGGGGGGCTTCAGATACGCAGTATTTT CASSESGGASDTQYF TRBV6-1 15 TRBD2 - TRBJ2-3
TGCGCCAGCAGCTCCCATACAGGTTCGAGGATCACTGAAGCTTTCTTT CASSSHTGSRITEAFF TRBV5-1 16 - many TRBJ1-1
TGTGCCAGCAGCTTTCCTAGGGGGGCTATTTATGAGCAGTTCTTC CASSFPRGAIYEQFF TRBV7-9 15 - many TRBJ2-1
TGTGCCAGCAGCTCCCGGGGGGGCCTCTACGAGCAGTACTTC CASSSRGGLYEQYF TRBV11-2 14 TRBD2 many TRBJ2-7
TGTGCCAGTAGAGAAGCCGGGACCGCTGACAATGAGCAGTTCTTC CASREAGTADNEQFF TRBV19 15 - - TRBJ2-1
TGTGCCAGCAGCAAGCAGGGTTACAATGAGCAGTTCTTC CASSKQGYNEQFF TRBV16 13 - few TRBJ2-1
TGCAGTGCTAGTGGCGATGGGACAGTAGGGGCCTACGAGCAGTACTTC CSASGDGTVGAYEQYF TRBV20-1 16 TRBD1 many TRBJ2-7
TGTGCCAGCAGTCATGGGGGGGCGAGGGAAAAACTGTTTTTT CASSHGGAREKLFF TRBV5-6 14 - many TRBJ1-4
TGCGCCAGCAGCTACACCAGGGACACAGATACGCAGTATTTT CASSYTRDTDTQYF TRBV5-1 14 - many TRBJ2-3
TGTGCCAGCAGCCCGCCCCTCTACAATGAGCAGTTCTTC CASSPPLYNEQFF TRBV7-9 13 - few TRBJ2-1
TGTGCCAGTAGCCCTCAGGAAGAAGGCTACACCTTC CASSPQEEGYTF TRBV19 12 - few TRBJ1-2
TGTGCCAGCCAGCGGGCACCGATGTTAGATACGCAGTATTTT CASQRAPMLDTQYF TRBV12-3/TRBV12-4 14 - many TRBJ2-3
TGTGCCAGCAGTCCGAGGGTGGGAAGCACTGAAGCTTTCTTT CASSPRVGSTEAFF TRBV28 14 - many TRBJ1-1
TGTGCCAGCAGTTTTTCACTAGCGGGAGCAGTGACGCAGTATTTT CASSFSLAGAVTQYF TRBV12-3/TRBV12-4 15 TRBD2 - TRBJ2-3
TGTGCCAGCAGTCCATCCGGGGCCTATGGCTACACCTTC CASSPSGAYGYTF TRBV6-2/TRBV6-3 13 - - TRBJ1-2
TGTGCCAGTAGTGGCCATGTGAACACTGAAGCTTTCTTT CASSGHVNTEAFF TRBV19 13 - many TRBJ1-1
TGTGCCAGCAGCTTCCTGCGGGGGGGCGTACTCAGGGCGCAGTATTTT CASSFLRGGVLRAQYF TRBV11-2 16 TRBD2 many TRBJ2-3
TGCAGTGCTAGAGATCCGGGACAGGGGCTGAACACTGAAGCTTTCTTT CSARDPGQGLNTEAFF TRBV20-1 16 TRBD1 many TRBJ1-1
TGTGCCAGCTCACCACCTCAGCCGCAAGAGACCCAGTACTTC CASSPPQPQETQYF TRBV18 14 - many TRBJ2-5
TGTGCCAGTAGTATTAATCGGGAACCCCTCCACTTT CASSINREPLHF TRBV19 12 - few TRBJ1-6
TGTGCCAGCAGTTCCGGACAGGGCGGCAATGAGCAGTTCTTC CASSSGQGGNEQFF TRBV27 14 TRBD1 many TRBJ2-1
TGTGCCAGCAGCCCTACCGGGACTAGTTATGGGAATGAGCAGTTCTTC CASSPTGTSYGNEQFF TRBV7-9 16 TRBD2 many TRBJ2-1
TGTGCCACCAGTGAGGTAACAGGGGCTGGAAACACCATATATTTT CATSEVTGAGNTIYF TRBV24-1 15 TRBD1 few TRBJ1-3
TGCAGTGCTAGACTGGGGTTGGGCGGGGAGCTGTTTTTT CSARLGLGGELFF TRBV20-1 13 - many TRBJ2-2
TGCGCCAGCAGCCAATCGACAGGATTTTATGAAAAACTGTTTTTT CASSQSTGFYEKLFF TRBV4-1 15 - many TRBJ1-4